This is a list of T cell receptor beta chains from one sample in a study of shared clonotypes between healthy human individuals. Profiled with immunoSEQ multiplex PCR; TCRdb holds only in-frame clones, not every one. The sample carries 600,000 to 750,000 clones, just under 75% recorded once. Sequencing input: memory CD4+ T cells sorted from blood. Source of these receptors: a woman between 25 and 40 years old in good health. The CDR3 runs from the conserved cysteine through the conserved F or W. Fields, in order: CDR3 length, J gene, V gene, D gene, clone size, CDR3 protein, CDR3 DNA. The D gene is left open where the match is weak. Clone sizes are given selectively: once, few, many, or a class where the clone is expanded.

16	TRBJ2-5	TRBV11-2	TRBD1	few	CASSLGTGTGEETQYF	TGTGCCAGCAGCCTAGGGACCGGGACAGGCGAAGAGACCCAGTACTTC
14	TRBJ1-5	TRBV29-1	-	-	CSVGTVYSNQPQHF	TGCAGCGTTGGGACGGTCTATAGCAATCAGCCCCAGCATTTT
11	TRBJ1-5	TRBV28	-	-	CASSSEDRFLF	TGTGCCAGCAGTTCAGAGGACCGGTTTCTCTTT
16	TRBJ1-5	TRBV7-2	-	-	CASSLGTGRSNQPQHF	TGTGCCAGCAGCTTAGGGACGGGACGCAGCAATCAGCCCCAGCATTTT
12	TRBJ1-5	TRBV5-8	-	few	CASSLINQPQHF	TGTGCCAGCAGCTTGATCAATCAGCCCCAGCATTTT
13	TRBJ1-2	TRBV27	-	-	CASSPSLRGGYTF	TGTGCCAGCAGCCCCTCCCTTCGCGGGGGCTACACCTTC
15	TRBJ2-7	TRBV11-2	-	-	CASSLVARSSYEQYF	TGTGCCAGCAGCTTAGTTGCCAGGAGCTCCTACGAGCAGTACTTC
14	TRBJ2-7	TRBV13	TRBD2	-	CASSLFASGNEQYF	TGTGCCAGCAGCTTGTTTGCTAGCGGAAACGAGCAGTACTTC
13	TRBJ1-5	TRBV27	-	-	CASSFRSNQPQHF	TGTGCCAGCAGTTTTCGCAGCAATCAGCCCCAGCATTTT
11	TRBJ2-5	TRBV20-1	-	-	CSAPDLGTQYF	TGCAGTGCTCCGGACCTGGGGACCCAGTACTTC
17	TRBJ1-5	TRBV9	-	-	CASSVDGGKGSNQPQHF	TGTGCCAGCAGCGTAGATGGCGGGAAGGGCAGCAATCAGCCCCAGCATTTT
16	TRBJ2-3	TRBV4-2	-	-	CASSHALSGSTDTQYF	TGTGCCAGCAGCCATGCACTTAGCGGAAGCACAGATACGCAGTATTTT
15	TRBJ2-7	TRBV18	-	-	CASSHGGQGTYEQYF	TGTGCCAGCTCACACGGAGGCCAGGGGACATACGAGCAGTACTTC
13	TRBJ2-7	TRBV11-3	-	-	CASSDLGSYEQYF	TGTGCCAGCAGCGACCTAGGCTCCTACGAGCAGTACTTC
18	TRBJ2-2	TRBV18	TRBD2	-	CASSPPGLAGAVTGELFF	TGTGCCAGCTCACCACCGGGACTAGCCGGAGCGGTCACCGGGGAGCTGTTTTTT
15	TRBJ2-7	TRBV7-3	TRBD2	-	CASSPGLAGVHEQYF	TGTGCCAGCAGTCCGGGACTAGCGGGAGTCCATGAGCAGTACTTC
13	TRBJ2-2	TRBV2	-	-	CASSEAGTGELFF	TGTGCCAGCAGTGAAGCCGGAACCGGGGAGCTGTTTTTT
17	TRBJ2-6	TRBV11-2	-	-	CASSFGPWSPGANVLTF	TGTGCCAGCAGCTTCGGACCCTGGTCCCCTGGGGCCAACGTCCTGACTTTC
14	TRBJ2-1	TRBV14	-	-	CASSPTYGVNEQFF	TGTGCCAGCAGCCCGACCTACGGGGTCAATGAGCAGTTCTTC
15	TRBJ2-2	TRBV28	TRBD1	once	CASRAGTGTTGELFF	TGTGCCAGCAGGGCGGGGACAGGGACCACCGGGGAGCTGTTTTTT
14	TRBJ1-5	TRBV6-1	TRBD1	-	CASKQGYRNQPQHF	TGTGCCAGCAAACAGGGGTACCGCAATCAGCCCCAGCATTTT
13	TRBJ2-5	TRBV29-1	-	-	CSYRTVTQETQYF	TGCAGTTACCGGACAGTAACCCAAGAGACCCAGTACTTC
13	TRBJ2-7	TRBV7-9	-	-	CASSLRTAHEQYF	TGTGCCAGCAGCCTCAGGACAGCTCACGAGCAGTACTTC
15	TRBJ2-7	TRBV5-5	TRBD1	-	CASSQGDGVRYEQYF	TGTGCCAGCAGCCAGGGGGATGGAGTACGCTACGAGCAGTACTTC
15	TRBJ1-3	TRBV5-6	-	-	CASSLGQHSGNTIYF	TGTGCCAGCAGTTTAGGACAACACTCTGGAAACACCATATATTTT
17	TRBJ2-3	TRBV5-1	TRBD2	-	CASSLAALAGDTDTQYF	TGCGCCAGCAGCTTGGCGGCGTTAGCGGGAGACACAGATACGCAGTATTTT
14	TRBJ2-7	TRBV7-9	TRBD1	few	CASSRTTGLYEQYF	TGTGCCAGCAGCCGCACGACAGGGTTATACGAGCAGTACTTC